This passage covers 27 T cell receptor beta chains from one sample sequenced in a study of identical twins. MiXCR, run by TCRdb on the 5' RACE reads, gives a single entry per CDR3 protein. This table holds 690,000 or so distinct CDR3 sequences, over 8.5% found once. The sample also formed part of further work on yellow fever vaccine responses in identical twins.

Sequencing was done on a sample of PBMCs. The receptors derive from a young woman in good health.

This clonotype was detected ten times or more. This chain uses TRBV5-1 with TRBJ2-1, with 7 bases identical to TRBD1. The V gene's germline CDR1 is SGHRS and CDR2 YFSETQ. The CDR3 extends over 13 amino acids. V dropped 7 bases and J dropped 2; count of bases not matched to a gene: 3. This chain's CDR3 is CASGGQTYNEQFF. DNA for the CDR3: TGCGCCAGCGGGGGACAGACCTACAATGAGCAGTTCTTC. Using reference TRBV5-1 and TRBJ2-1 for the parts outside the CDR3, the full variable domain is KAGVTQTPRYLIKTRGQQVTLSCSPISGHRSVSWYQQTPGQGLQFLFEYFSETQRNKGNFPGRFSGRQFSNSRSEMNVSTLELGDSALYLCASGGQTYNEQFFGPGTRLTVL.

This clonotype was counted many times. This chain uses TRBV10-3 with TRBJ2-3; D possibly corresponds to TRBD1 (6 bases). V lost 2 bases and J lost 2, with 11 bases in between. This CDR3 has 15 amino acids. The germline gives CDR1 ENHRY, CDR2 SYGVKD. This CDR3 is CAISEDRFSTDTQYF. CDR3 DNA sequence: TGTGCCATCAGTGAGGACAGGTTTTCCACAGATACGCAGTATTTT.

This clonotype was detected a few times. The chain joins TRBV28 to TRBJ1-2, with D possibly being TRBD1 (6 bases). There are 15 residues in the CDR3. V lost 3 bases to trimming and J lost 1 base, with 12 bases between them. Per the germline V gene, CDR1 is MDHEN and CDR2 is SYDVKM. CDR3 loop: CASSFPQGINYGYTF. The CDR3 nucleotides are TGTGCCAGCAGTTTCCCCCAGGGGATTAACTATGGCTACACCTTC.

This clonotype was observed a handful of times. In DNA, the CDR3 is TGCGCCAGCAGCCCGATAGGGGGATCCTACAATGAGCAGTTCTTC. It is translated as CASSPIGGSYNEQFF. The chain couples TRBV5-1 to TRBJ2-1; tentative D call: TRBD1 (6 bases). V lost 4 bases and J 1 base, leaving 12 bases between the germline ends. From germline, CDR1 is SGHRS and CDR2 YFSETQ. CDR3 length: 15 amino acids. The entire variable domain, with the rest obtained from reference TRBV5-1 and TRBJ2-1, is as follows: KAGVTQTPRYLIKTRGQQVTLSCSPISGHRSVSWYQQTPGQGLQFLFEYFSETQRNKGNFPGRFSGRQFSNSRSEMNVSTLELGDSALYLCASSPIGGSYNEQFFGPGTRLTVL.

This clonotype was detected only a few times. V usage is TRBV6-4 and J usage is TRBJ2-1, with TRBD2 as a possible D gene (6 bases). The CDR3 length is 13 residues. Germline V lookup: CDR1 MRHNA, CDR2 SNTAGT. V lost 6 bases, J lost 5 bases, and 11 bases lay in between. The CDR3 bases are TGTGCCAGCAGCGGGGGTAGCCACAATGAGCAGTTCTTC. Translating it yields CASSGGSHNEQFF.

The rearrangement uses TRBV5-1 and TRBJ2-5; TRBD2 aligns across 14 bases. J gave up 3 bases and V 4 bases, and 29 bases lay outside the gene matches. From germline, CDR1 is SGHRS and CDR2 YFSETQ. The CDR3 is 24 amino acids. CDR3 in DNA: TGCGCCAGCAGCCCGACCGGGGTTCGGGGGTTAGGGGGACTAGCGGGAGCAATTGAAGAGACCCAGTACTTC. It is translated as CASSPTGVRGLGGLAGAIEETQYF.

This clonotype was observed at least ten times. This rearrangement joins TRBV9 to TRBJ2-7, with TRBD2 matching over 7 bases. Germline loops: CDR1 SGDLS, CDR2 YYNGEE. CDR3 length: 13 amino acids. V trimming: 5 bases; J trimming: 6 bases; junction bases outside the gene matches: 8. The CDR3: CASSEIGGSEQYF. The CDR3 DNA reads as TGTGCCAGCAGTGAGATCGGGGGGAGCGAGCAGTACTTC.

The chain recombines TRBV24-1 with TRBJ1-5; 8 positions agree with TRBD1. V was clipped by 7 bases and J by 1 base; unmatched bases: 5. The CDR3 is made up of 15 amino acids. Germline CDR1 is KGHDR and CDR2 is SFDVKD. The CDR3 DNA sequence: TGTGCCACCAGCCAGGGGGCAGGGAGCAATCAGCCCCAGCATTTT. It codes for CATSQGAGSNQPQHF.

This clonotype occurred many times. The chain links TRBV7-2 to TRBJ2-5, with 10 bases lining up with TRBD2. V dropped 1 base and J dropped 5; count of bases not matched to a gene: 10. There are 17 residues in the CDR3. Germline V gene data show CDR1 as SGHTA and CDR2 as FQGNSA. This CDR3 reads CASSLVASGRVRETQYF. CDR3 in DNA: TGTGCCAGCAGCTTAGTGGCTAGCGGGAGAGTCAGGGAGACCCAGTACTTC. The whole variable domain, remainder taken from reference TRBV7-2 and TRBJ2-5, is GAGVSQSPSNKVTEKGKDVELRCDPISGHTALYWYRQSLGQGLEFLIYFQGNSAPDKSGLPSDRFSAERTGGSVSTLTIQRTQQEDSAVYLCASSLVASGRVRETQYFGPGTRLLVL.

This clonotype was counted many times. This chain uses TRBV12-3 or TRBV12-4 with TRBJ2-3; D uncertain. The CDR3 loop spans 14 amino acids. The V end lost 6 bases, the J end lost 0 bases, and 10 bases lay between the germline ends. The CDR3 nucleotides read TGTGCCAGCAGGGAAGCCGGCAGCACAGATACGCAGTATTTT. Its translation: CASREAGSTDTQYF.

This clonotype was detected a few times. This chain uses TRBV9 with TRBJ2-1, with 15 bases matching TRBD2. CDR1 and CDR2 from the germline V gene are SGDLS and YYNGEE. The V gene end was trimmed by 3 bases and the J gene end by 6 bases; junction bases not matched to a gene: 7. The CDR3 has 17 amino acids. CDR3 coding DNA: TGTGCCAGCAGCGCGGGACTAGCGGGGGGAGACTCCAATGAGCAGTTCTTC. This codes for CASSAGLAGGDSNEQFF.

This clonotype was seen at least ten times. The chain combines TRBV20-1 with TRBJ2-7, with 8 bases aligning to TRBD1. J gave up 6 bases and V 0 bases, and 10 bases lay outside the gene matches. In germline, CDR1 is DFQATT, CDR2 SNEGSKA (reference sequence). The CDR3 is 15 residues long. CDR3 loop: CSARDGSQGVGEQYF. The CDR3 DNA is TGCAGTGCTAGAGATGGTTCACAGGGGGTGGGCGAGCAGTACTTC.

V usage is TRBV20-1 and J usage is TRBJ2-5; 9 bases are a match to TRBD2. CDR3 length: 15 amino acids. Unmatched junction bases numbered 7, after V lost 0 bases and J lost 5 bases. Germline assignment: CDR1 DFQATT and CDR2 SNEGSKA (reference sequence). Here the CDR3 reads CSARDLAGGRETQYF. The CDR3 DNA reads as TGCAGTGCTAGAGATCTGGCGGGGGGGCGGGAGACCCAGTACTTC.

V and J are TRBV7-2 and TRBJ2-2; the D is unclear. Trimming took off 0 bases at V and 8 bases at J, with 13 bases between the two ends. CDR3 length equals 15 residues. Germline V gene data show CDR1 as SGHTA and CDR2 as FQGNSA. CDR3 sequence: CASSLAISVEGELFF. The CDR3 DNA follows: TGTGCCAGCAGCTTAGCAATATCGGTGGAGGGGGAGCTGTTTTTT.

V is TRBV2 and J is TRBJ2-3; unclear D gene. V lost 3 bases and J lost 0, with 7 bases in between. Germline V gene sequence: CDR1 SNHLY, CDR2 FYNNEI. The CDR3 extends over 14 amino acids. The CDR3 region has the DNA TGTGCCAGCAGTGACCGATCCAGCACAGATACGCAGTATTTT. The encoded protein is CASSDRSSTDTQYF. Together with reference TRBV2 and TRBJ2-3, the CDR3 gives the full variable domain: EPEVTQTPSHQVTQMGQEVILRCVPISNHLYFYWYRQILGQKVEFLVSFYNNEISEKSEIFDDQFSVERPDGSNFTLKIRSTKLEDSAMYFCASSDRSSTDTQYFGPGTRLTVL.

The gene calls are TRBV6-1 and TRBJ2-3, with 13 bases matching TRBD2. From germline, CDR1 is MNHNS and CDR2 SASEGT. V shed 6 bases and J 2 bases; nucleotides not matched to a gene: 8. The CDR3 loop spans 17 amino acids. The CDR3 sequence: CASRESGLAGLTDTQYF. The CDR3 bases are TGTGCCAGCAGAGAATCGGGACTAGCGGGACTCACAGATACGCAGTATTTT.

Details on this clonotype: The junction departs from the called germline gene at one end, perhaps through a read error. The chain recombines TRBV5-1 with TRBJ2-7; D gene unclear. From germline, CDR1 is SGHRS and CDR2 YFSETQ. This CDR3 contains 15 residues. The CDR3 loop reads CACSPTPKFSYEQYF. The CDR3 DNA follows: TGCGCCTGCAGCCCGACCCCCAAATTCTCCTACGAGCAGTACTTC. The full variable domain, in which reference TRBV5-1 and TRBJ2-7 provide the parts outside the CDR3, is KAGVTQTPRYLIKTRGQQVTLSCSPISGHRSVSWYQQTPGQGLQFLFEYFSETQRNKGNFPGRFSGRQFSNSRSEMNVSTLELGDSALYLCACSPTPKFSYEQYFGPGTRLTVT.

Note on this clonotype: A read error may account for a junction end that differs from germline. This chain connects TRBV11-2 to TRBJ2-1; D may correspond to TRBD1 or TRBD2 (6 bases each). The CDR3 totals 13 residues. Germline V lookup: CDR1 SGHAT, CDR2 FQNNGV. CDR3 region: CTSRGAYHNEQFF. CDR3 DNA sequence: TGTACCAGTAGGGGGGCCTACCACAATGAGCAGTTCTTC.

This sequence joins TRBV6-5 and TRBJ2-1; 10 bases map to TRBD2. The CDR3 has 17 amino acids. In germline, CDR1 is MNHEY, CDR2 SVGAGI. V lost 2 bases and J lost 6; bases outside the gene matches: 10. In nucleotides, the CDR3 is TGTGCCAGCAGTTACCCACGGACTAGCGGAGAAGGCAATGAGCAGTTCTTC. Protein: CASSYPRTSGEGNEQFF.

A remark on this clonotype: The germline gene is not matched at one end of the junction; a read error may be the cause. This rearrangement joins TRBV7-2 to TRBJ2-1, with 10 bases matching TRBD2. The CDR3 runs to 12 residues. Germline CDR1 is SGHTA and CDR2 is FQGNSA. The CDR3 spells CASSSSGRAVLF. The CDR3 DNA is TGTGCCAGCAGCTCGAGCGGGAGGGCCGTTCTCTTC.

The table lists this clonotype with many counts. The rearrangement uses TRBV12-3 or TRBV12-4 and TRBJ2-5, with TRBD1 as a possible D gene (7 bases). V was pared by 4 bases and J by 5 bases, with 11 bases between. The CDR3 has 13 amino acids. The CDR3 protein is CASSYAGGETQYF. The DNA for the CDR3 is TGTGCCAGCAGTTACGCAGGGGGGGAGACCCAGTACTTC.

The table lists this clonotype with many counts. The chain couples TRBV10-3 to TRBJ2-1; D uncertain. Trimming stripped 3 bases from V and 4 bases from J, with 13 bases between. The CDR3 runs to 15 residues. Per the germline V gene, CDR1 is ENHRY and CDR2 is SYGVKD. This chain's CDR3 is CAISEKGPQYNEQFF. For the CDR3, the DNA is TGTGCCATCAGTGAAAAGGGCCCTCAATACAATGAGCAGTTCTTC.

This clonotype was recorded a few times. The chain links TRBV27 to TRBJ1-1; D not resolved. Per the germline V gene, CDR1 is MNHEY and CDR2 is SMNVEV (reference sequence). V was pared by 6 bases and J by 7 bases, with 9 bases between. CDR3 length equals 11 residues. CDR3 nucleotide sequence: TGTGCCAGCAGCGTTTCGGGTGAAGCTTTCTTT. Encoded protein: CASSVSGEAFF.

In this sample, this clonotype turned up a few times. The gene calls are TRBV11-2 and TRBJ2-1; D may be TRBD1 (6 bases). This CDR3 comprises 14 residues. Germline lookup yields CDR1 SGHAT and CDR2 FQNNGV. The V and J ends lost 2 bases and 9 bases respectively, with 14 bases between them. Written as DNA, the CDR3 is TGTGCCAGCAGCTTAAGCGCTATAGGGGGTGAGCAGTTCTTC. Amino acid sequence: CASSLSAIGGEQFF.

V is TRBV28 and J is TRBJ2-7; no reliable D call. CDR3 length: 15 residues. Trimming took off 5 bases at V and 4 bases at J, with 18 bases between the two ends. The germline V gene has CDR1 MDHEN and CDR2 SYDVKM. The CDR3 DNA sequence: TGTGCCAGCAGTAAGCCTGGATGGATCGGGTACGAGCAGTACTTC. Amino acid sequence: CASSKPGWIGYEQYF.

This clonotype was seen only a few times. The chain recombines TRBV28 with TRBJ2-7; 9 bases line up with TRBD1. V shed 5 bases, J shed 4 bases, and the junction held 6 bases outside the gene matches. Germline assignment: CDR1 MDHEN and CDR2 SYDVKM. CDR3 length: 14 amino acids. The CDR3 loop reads CASSTGQGWYEQYF. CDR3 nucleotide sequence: TGTGCCAGCAGTACCGGACAGGGGTGGTACGAGCAGTACTTC.

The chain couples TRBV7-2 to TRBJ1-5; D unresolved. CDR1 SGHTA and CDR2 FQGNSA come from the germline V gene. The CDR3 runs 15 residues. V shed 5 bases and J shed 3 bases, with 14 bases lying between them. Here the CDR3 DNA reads TGTGCCAGCAGCGGGTCCCTGTTTCCCAATCAGCCCCAGCATTTT. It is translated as CASSGSLFPNQPQHF.